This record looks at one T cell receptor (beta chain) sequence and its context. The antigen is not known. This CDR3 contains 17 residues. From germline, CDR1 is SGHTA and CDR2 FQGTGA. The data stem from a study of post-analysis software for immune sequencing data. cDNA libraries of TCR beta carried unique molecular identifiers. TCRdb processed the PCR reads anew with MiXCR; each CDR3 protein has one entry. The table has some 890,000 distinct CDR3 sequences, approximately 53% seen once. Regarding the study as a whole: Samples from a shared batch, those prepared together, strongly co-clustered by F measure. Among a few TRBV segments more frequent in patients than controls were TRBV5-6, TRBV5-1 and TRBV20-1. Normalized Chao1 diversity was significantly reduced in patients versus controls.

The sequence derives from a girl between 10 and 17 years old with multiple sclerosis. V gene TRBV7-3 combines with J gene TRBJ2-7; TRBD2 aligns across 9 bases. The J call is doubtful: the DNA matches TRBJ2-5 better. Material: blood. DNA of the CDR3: TGTGCCAGCAGCCCTAATCCAGAGCGGGAGGCTCCGGAGACCCAGTACTTC. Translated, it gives CASSPNPEREAPETQYF.